Each of the 15 T cell receptor beta chains below was sequenced from the same sample in a study of cytomegalovirus exposure and HLA in healthy donors. PCR was performed using 60 Vbeta and 13 Jbeta primers. Produced via immunoSEQ multiplex PCR; TCRdb's table is partial and in-frame only. The table shows some 200,000 clones, with 60% to 80% occurring only once. What was sequenced was PBMCs. These receptor sequences come from a man between 18 and 29 years old in good health and CMV-seronegative.

The gene calls are TRBV27 and TRBJ1-1; D call uncertain. This CDR3 is 12 amino acids long. Germline V gene lookup returns CDR1 MNHEY and CDR2 SMNVEV (reference sequence). Trimming removed 1 base from V and 11 bases from J, with 11 bases in between. The DNA for the CDR3 is TGTGCCAGCAGTTTATTTGGAGGAGTGGCTTTCTTT. Translated: CASSLFGGVAFF.

J is TRBJ1-3 and V is TRBV9; the D gene is possibly TRBD1 (6 bases). The CDR3 spans 17 residues. Deletions cut 0 bases from V and 4 bases from J, with 17 bases between. Germline assignment: CDR1 SGDLS and CDR2 YYNGEE. CDR3 DNA sequence: TGTGCCAGCAGCGTAGACGCGGGGGGCCTCAAAGGAAACACCATATATTTT. Its protein is CASSVDAGGLKGNTIYF.

The V gene is TRBV5-1, the J gene TRBJ2-3, with D perhaps matching TRBD2 (6 bases). Trimming stripped 0 bases from V and 0 bases from J, with 11 bases between. Germline CDR1 and CDR2: SGHRS and YFSETQ. The CDR3 totals 16 residues. The CDR3 coding sequence is TGCGCCAGCAGCTTGGCCGTAGGGACTAGCACAGATACGCAGTATTTT. Its protein product is CASSLAVGTSTDTQYF.

The V call is TRBV6-7, the J call TRBJ1-5; D possibly corresponds to TRBD1 (5 bases). TRBV6-7 is known as an ORF, though its function is uncertain. Trimming stripped 2 bases from V and 0 bases from J, with 14 bases between. The CDR3 has 17 residues. The CDR3 DNA reads as TGTGCCAGCAGTTACAAGGGGTTGAAGAGTAGCAATCAGCCCCAGCATTTT. Translated: CASSYKGLKSSNQPQHF.

The rearrangement uses TRBV7-2 and TRBJ1-2; D unclear. The CDR3 runs to 13 residues. CDR1 and CDR2 from the germline V gene are SGHTA and FQGNSA. Trimming stripped 2 bases from V and 8 bases from J, with 12 bases between. The CDR3 coding sequence is TGTGCCAGCAGCTTAATGAGAGGTTGGGGCTACACCTTC. Encoded protein: CASSLMRGWGYTF. The full variable domain, in which reference TRBV7-2 and TRBJ1-2 provide the parts outside the CDR3, is GAGVSQSPSNKVTEKGKDVELRCDPISGHTALYWYRQSLGQGLEFLIYFQGNSAPDKSGLPSDRFSAERTGGSVSTLTIQRTQQEDSAVYLCASSLMRGWGYTFGSGTRLTVV.

The chain uses TRBV2 and TRBJ1-4, with 7 bases identical to TRBD1. The CDR3 has 17 amino acids. V lost 3 bases, J lost 0 bases, and 7 bases stayed unmatched. Germline-derived CDR1 and CDR2 are SNHLY and FYNNEI. CDR3 sequence: CASSERGRVATNEKLFF. The CDR3 DNA is TGTGCCAGCAGTGAGAGGGGGCGAGTTGCAACTAATGAAAAACTGTTTTTT.

The chain recombines TRBV21-1 with TRBJ1-1; the DNA was not used to check the table's D call, TRBD1. TRBV21-1 is designated a pseudogene. The CDR3 extends over 14 amino acids. CDR3 DNA sequence: TGTGCCAGCAGCACAGGACAGACCAACACTGAAGCTTTCTTT. Its protein product is CASSTGQTNTEAFF.

The rearrangement joins TRBV10-3 to TRBJ2-5; 7 nucleotides match TRBD1. J lost 5 bases, V lost 3 bases, and 6 bases had no gene match. Germline V CDR1 and CDR2: ENHRY, SYGVKD. The CDR3 has 14 residues. Here the CDR3 DNA reads TGTGCCATCAGTGATACAGGGGTGGGGGAGACCCAGTACTTC. Translation: CAISDTGVGETQYF.

The gene calls are TRBV18 and TRBJ2-6, with D tentatively TRBD2 (6 bases). V dropped 2 bases and J dropped 0 bases, with 14 bases sitting between them. The CDR3 is 18 residues long. Germline values: CDR1 KGHSH, CDR2 LQKENI. The CDR3 loop reads CASSPKEGMFSGANVLTF. CDR3 DNA sequence: TGTGCCAGCTCACCAAAGGAGGGGATGTTCTCTGGGGCCAACGTCCTGACTTTC.

The rearrangement joins TRBV7-9 to TRBJ2-3; 8 bases are shared with TRBD1. With 3 bases clipped from V and 4 bases from J, the junction kept 3 bases outside the gene matches. CDR1 and CDR2 from the germline V gene are SEHNR and FQNEAQ (reference sequence). The CDR3 loop spans 14 amino acids. The CDR3: CASSFGQGSDTQYF. DNA of the CDR3: TGTGCCAGCAGCTTCGGACAGGGCTCAGATACGCAGTATTTT.

The table lists this clone with a few counts. The chain has TRBV6-1 and TRBJ2-6, with D maybe TRBD2 (6 bases). The CDR3 contains 14 residues. Germline values: CDR1 MNHNS, CDR2 SASEGT. The V and J ends lost 7 bases and 2 bases respectively, with 9 bases between them. The CDR3 nucleotides are TGTGCCAGCACCCCGGGGGCTGGGGCCAACGTCCTGACTTTC. The encoded protein is CASTPGAGANVLTF.

This chain joins TRBV28 and TRBJ1-2; a weak D match, TRBD1 (5 bases). The CDR3 is 14 amino acids. Germline V gene data show CDR1 as MDHEN and CDR2 as SYDVKM. Trimming took 4 bases from V and 4 from J, leaving 13 bases between them. The DNA of the CDR3 is TGTGCCAGCAGTTCTCAGGGCTATGGCTATGGCTACACCTTC. This sequence encodes CASSSQGYGYGYTF.

The chain recombines TRBV30 with TRBJ1-5; possible D gene TRBD1, 5 bases. V was cut by 0 bases and J by 6 bases, with 12 bases left in between. The CDR3 runs 14 residues. Germline loops: CDR1 GTSNPN, CDR2 SVGIG (reference sequence). The CDR3 is CAWSVYGGTQPQHF. The CDR3 DNA reads TGTGCCTGGAGTGTATACGGGGGTACTCAGCCCCAGCATTTT. The whole variable domain, remainder taken from reference TRBV30 and TRBJ1-5, is SQTIHQWPATLVQPVGSPLSLECTVEGTSNPNLYWYRQAAGRGLQLLFYSVGIGQISSEVPQNLSASRPQDRQFILSSKKLLLSDSGFYLCAWSVYGGTQPQHFGDGTRLSIL.

The V call is TRBV7-2, the J call TRBJ2-7, with D perhaps matching TRBD1 (6 bases). Germline V gene lookup returns CDR1 SGHTA and CDR2 FQGNSA. V lost 0 bases and J 3 bases, leaving 12 bases between the germline ends. The CDR3 length is 15 residues. The CDR3: CASSLAADRNYEQYF. Here the CDR3 DNA reads TGTGCCAGCAGCTTAGCAGCCGACAGGAACTACGAGCAGTACTTC. Full variable domain (rest looked up from reference TRBV7-2 and TRBJ2-7): GAGVSQSPSNKVTEKGKDVELRCDPISGHTALYWYRQSLGQGLEFLIYFQGNSAPDKSGLPSDRFSAERTGGSVSTLTIQRTQQEDSAVYLCASSLAADRNYEQYFGPGTRLTVT.

Details on this clone: One end of the junction is discordant with germline, which a read error may explain. The chain recombines TRBV2 with TRBJ2-7; D may be TRBD1 (6 bases). CDR1 and CDR2 from the germline V gene are SNHLY and FYNNEI. The CDR3 contains 14 residues. In DNA, the CDR3 is TGTGCCAGCAGGGGGACACTTGGGCTTCAGGTGAAAGAGTTC. Encoded protein: CASRGTLGLQVKEF. The full variable domain, in which reference TRBV2 and TRBJ2-7 provide the parts outside the CDR3, is EPEVTQTPSHQVTQMGQEVILRCVPISNHLYFYWYRQILGQKVEFLVSFYNNEISEKSEIFDDQFSVERPDGSNFTLKIRSTKLEDSAMYFCASRGTLGLQVKEFGPGTRLTVT.